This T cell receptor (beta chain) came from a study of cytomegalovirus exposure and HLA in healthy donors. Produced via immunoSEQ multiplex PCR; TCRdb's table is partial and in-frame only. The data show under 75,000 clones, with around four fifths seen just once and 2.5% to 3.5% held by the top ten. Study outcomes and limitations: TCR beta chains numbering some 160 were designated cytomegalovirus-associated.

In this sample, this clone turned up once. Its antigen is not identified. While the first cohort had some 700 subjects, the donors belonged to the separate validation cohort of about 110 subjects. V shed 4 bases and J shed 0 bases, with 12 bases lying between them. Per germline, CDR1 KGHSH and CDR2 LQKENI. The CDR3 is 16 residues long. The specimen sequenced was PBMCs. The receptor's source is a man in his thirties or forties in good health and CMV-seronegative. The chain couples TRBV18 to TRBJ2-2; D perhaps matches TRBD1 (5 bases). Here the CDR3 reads CASSRDSLSNTGELFF. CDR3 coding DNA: TGTGCCAGCTCACGAGACAGCCTTTCGAACACCGGGGAGCTGTTTTTT.